This T cell receptor beta chain derives from a study of blood T cell repertoires in COVID-19. The Seattle patients joined while their infection was active and were tracked longitudinally afterward. Original processing notes: Amplification of reference gene primers was used by the study to estimate nucleated cell counts. The method was immunoSEQ multiplex PCR; TCRdb's version includes in-frame clones alone and lacks a portion of them. Clone size and the V and J calls come from that table; the DNA yielded D and trimming. The sample shows 200,000 to 300,000 clones, approximately 88% of them seen only once. The V and J ends lost 4 bases and 4 bases, in that order; junction bases with no gene match: 3. The CDR3 is made up of 13 amino acids. Germline V gene sequence: CDR1 SGHKS, CDR2 YYEKEE (reference sequence).

The TCR was taken from a woman younger than 45 with COVID-19, enrolled during active disease. What was sequenced was peripheral blood. The rearrangement links TRBV5-5 to TRBJ2-3; 7 bases align to TRBD1. The CDR3 loop reads CASSPQGPDTQYF. The CDR3 DNA reads as TGTGCCAGCAGCCCACAGGGGCCAGATACGCAGTATTTT.